This TCR beta chain was recovered during a study of tumor-infiltrating lymphocytes in localized non-small cell lung cancer. The wider study: Some samples were collected after neoadjuvant chemotherapy; smokers, never-smokers and several histologies were included.

Produced via immunoSEQ multiplex PCR; TCRdb's table is partial and in-frame only. The sample includes about 3,800 clones, about 70% seen only once; the top ten take around 14%. The V end was cut by 0 bases, the J end by 9 bases, with 9 bases between. Looked up from germline, CDR1 is LGHNA and CDR2 is YNFKEQ. The CDR3 runs to 13 residues. Study conclusions and caveats: Different pieces of the same tissue went to different assays, confounding technical variation with intratumor heterogeneity. Compared with uninvolved lung, tumors showed higher T cell infiltration by TCRbeta sequencing. T-cell fraction did not differ between immunotypes IM1 and IM2.

To note about this clone: Its antigen remains unidentified.

The chain recombines TRBV4-2 with TRBJ2-1; D not certain. The sequence came from a human donor with non-small cell lung cancer. Sequencing input: uninvolved lung tissue not adjacent to the tumor. The CDR3 loop is CASSQDRAGEQFF. The DNA for the CDR3 is TGTGCCAGCAGCCAAGACCGCGCCGGTGAGCAGTTCTTC.